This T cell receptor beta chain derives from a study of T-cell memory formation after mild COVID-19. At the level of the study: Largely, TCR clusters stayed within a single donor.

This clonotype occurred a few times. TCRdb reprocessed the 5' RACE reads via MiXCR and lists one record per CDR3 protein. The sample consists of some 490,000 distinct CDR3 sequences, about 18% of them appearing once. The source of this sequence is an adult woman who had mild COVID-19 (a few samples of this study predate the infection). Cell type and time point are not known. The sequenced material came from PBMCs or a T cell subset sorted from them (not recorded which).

The CDR3 DNA reads as TGTGCCACCAGTGAAAGAACAGGAGGGGCAGATACGCAGTATTTT. Protein product: CATSERTGGADTQYF. The genes are TRBV24-1 and TRBJ2-3; D possibly corresponds to TRBD2 (6 bases). Trimming shortened V by 4 bases and J by 4 bases, and 14 bases separated the two germline ends. Germline CDR1 reads KGHDR; CDR2 reads SFDVKD. The CDR3 contains 15 residues.